The clone carrying this TCR beta chain showed up just once. Antigen unknown. Germline V gives CDR1 SEHNR, CDR2 FQNEAQ (reference sequence). With 4 bases removed from V and 2 bases from J, the gap between germline ends came to 6 bases. This CDR3 has 14 amino acids. The entry originates in a study of shared clonotypes between healthy human individuals. Study-level points and caveats: Deeper or shallower sequencing was expected to change how clonotypes are shared among donors.

CD8 cells regarded as naive lacked CD45RO, were positively chosen for CCR7, and omitted terminally differentiated effector memory CD45RA+ cells. Each of the donors was a healthy adult who was HIV-negative and had not had a recent acute infection or vaccination. Libraries were prepared by immunoSEQ multiplex PCR; TCRdb keeps only in-frame clonotypes and omits some of them. Here the sample spans 450,000 to 700,000 clones, about 95% being singletons. The specimen was naive CD8+ T cells sorted from blood. The receptor comes from a woman aged 25 to 45 in good health. The chain is built from TRBV7-9 and TRBJ2-6, with D unresolved. The CDR3 nucleotides read TGTGCCAGCAGCTCACCTCCTGGGGCCAACGTCCTGACTTTC. It is translated as CASSSPPGANVLTF.